The 29 T cell receptor beta chains given below trace back to one sample, sequenced in a study of blood T cell repertoires in COVID-19. Only in-frame clones appear in the TCRdb table, and some are missing; sequencing was by immunoSEQ multiplex PCR. The sample has 200,000 to 250,000 clones, roughly 90% seen once. The sequenced sample was peripheral blood. The receptors here all came from an older woman with acute or convalescent COVID-19.

V is TRBV2 and J is TRBJ1-5; 11 bases align to TRBD1. The CDR3 extends over 15 amino acids. Trimming cost V 1 base and J 8 bases; bases outside gene matches: 4. The V gene's germline CDR1 is SNHLY and CDR2 FYNNEI. CDR3 region: CASSEGDRGLEPQHF. The CDR3 bases are TGTGCCAGCAGTGAAGGGGACAGGGGGTTGGAGCCCCAGCATTTT.

This clone was counted between two and nine times. The chain joins TRBV7-6 to TRBJ1-5; TRBD1 agrees at 7 bases. The CDR3 sequence is 16 residues long. V gave up 4 bases and J gave up 4 bases; unmatched junction bases: 10. Germline CDR1 SGHVS, CDR2 FNYEAQ. The DNA of the CDR3 is TGTGCCAGCAGCTCGACAGGGCACCCCTCTAATCAGCCCCAGCATTTT. It yields the protein CASSSTGHPSNQPQHF.

This sequence joins TRBV20-1 and TRBJ2-5; D is undetermined. V lost 6 bases to trimming and J lost 0 bases, with 5 bases between them. The CDR3 consists of 11 residues. The V gene's germline CDR1 is DFQATT and CDR2 SNEGSKA (reference sequence). The CDR3 coding sequence is TGCAGTGCGGCCCACCAAGAGACCCAGTACTTC. The encoded protein is CSAAHQETQYF.

The genes are TRBV30 and TRBJ1-4; tentatively, D is TRBD1 (6 bases). V was shortened by 6 bases and J by 7 bases, with 12 bases between the two germline ends. Germline assignment: CDR1 GTSNPN and CDR2 SVGIG (reference sequence). The CDR3 consists of 12 residues. CDR3: CACARGAEKLFF. As DNA, the CDR3 is TGTGCCTGCGCCCGGGGGGCTGAAAAACTGTTTTTT.

The chain recombines TRBV2 with TRBJ2-3; TRBD2 agrees at 12 bases. Unmatched junction bases numbered 7, after V lost 4 bases and J lost 5 bases. The germline gives CDR1 SNHLY, CDR2 FYNNEI. CDR3 length equals 16 residues. In DNA, the CDR3 is TGTGCCAGCAGTGCTAGCGGGAGGGCCACCGGAGATACGCAGTATTTT. It codes for CASSASGRATGDTQYF.

The V gene is TRBV5-4, the J gene TRBJ2-3; a possible D gene is TRBD2 (5 bases). Trimming removed 4 bases at V and 0 bases at J, with 15 bases between. The CDR3 length is 16 residues. Per the germline V gene, CDR1 is SGHNT and CDR2 is YYREEE (reference sequence). Here the CDR3 reads CASSLGLGSSTDTQYF. CDR3 coding DNA: TGTGCCAGCAGCCTTGGGCTAGGGAGTAGCACAGATACGCAGTATTTT.

The table lists this clone with a few counts. This sample includes further DNA sequences coding for the same CDR3. The chain recombines TRBV7-9 with TRBJ1-2, with 11 nucleotides matching TRBD1. The CDR3 runs to 15 residues. Trimming cost V 1 base and J 3 bases; bases outside gene matches: 1. From germline, CDR1 is SEHNR and CDR2 FQNEAQ (reference sequence). CDR3 sequence (DNA): TGTGCCAGCAGCTTAGGGACAGGGGGCGACTATGGCTACACCTTC. Translation: CASSLGTGGDYGYTF.

The CDR3 nucleotides read TGTGCCATCAACAGTGGAGGGGGGGGAGTAGGGACCCAGTACTTC. Protein product: CAINSGGGGVGTQYF. J is TRBJ2-5 and V is TRBV10-3, with a tentative D call TRBD2 (7 bases). The germline V gene encodes CDR1 ENHRY and CDR2 SYGVKD. The CDR3 is 15 residues long. Trimming removed 7 bases from V and 7 bases from J, with 22 bases in between.

This clone has just a few counts. The chain uses TRBV6-5 and TRBJ2-1; 11 bases match TRBD2. V gave up 5 bases and J gave up 4 bases; unmatched junction bases: 1. This CDR3 has 14 amino acids. Looked up from germline, CDR1 is MNHEY and CDR2 is SVGAGI. In DNA, the CDR3 is TGTGCCAGCAGTCGACTAGCGGGATACAATGAGCAGTTCTTC. It codes for CASSRLAGYNEQFF.

Only a few counts were recorded for this clone. This sample includes further DNA sequences coding for the same CDR3. The genes are TRBV7-9 and TRBJ2-7; 8 nucleotides match TRBD1. Trimming removed 1 base from V and 2 bases from J; junction bases left unmatched: 1. The germline V gene encodes CDR1 SEHNR and CDR2 FQNEAQ (reference sequence). The CDR3 has 14 residues. This chain's CDR3 is CASSLGTGTYEQYF. In DNA form, the CDR3 reads TGTGCCAGCAGCTTAGGGACAGGGACCTACGAGCAGTACTTC. The full variable domain, completed using reference TRBV7-9 and TRBJ2-7, is DTGVSQNPRHKITKRGQNVTFRCDPISEHNRLYWYRQTLGQGPEFLTYFQNEAQLEKSRLLSDRFSAERPKGSFSTLEIQRTEQGDSAMYLCASSLGTGTYEQYFGPGTRLTVT.

This rearrangement joins TRBV20-1 to TRBJ1-2; tentatively, D is TRBD1 (5 bases). The CDR3 contains 11 residues. Trimming pared 6 bases from V and 5 bases from J, leaving 10 bases between. Germline V CDR1 and CDR2: DFQATT, SNEGSKA (reference sequence). CDR3: CSAIQAYGYTF. CDR3 DNA: TGCAGTGCGATACAGGCTTATGGCTACACCTTC.

The rearrangement uses TRBV4-1 and TRBJ2-7; TRBD1 matches 9 bases. The V and J ends lost 5 bases and 2 bases, in that order; junction bases with no gene match: 7. The CDR3 loop spans 15 amino acids. Germline CDR1 and CDR2: MGHRA and YSYEKL. The CDR3 protein is CASSSLTGGAYEQYF. The CDR3 coding sequence is TGCGCCAGCAGCTCTTTGACAGGGGGTGCCTACGAGCAGTACTTC.

The V gene is TRBV7-9, the J gene TRBJ1-1; D is ambiguous. The CDR3 has 11 residues. V was shortened by 4 bases and J by 11 bases, with 11 bases between the two germline ends. Looked up from germline, CDR1 is SEHNR and CDR2 is FQNEAQ (reference sequence). CDR3 nucleotide sequence: TGTGCCAGCAGCTACACATTGAGGGCTTTCTTT. Its protein is CASSYTLRAFF. The whole variable domain, filled in from reference TRBV7-9 and TRBJ1-1, reads DTGVSQNPRHKITKRGQNVTFRCDPISEHNRLYWYRQTLGQGPEFLTYFQNEAQLEKSRLLSDRFSAERPKGSFSTLEIQRTEQGDSAMYLCASSYTLRAFFGQGTRLTVV.

This clone was counted a single time. This chain links TRBV7-9 with TRBJ1-4, with D tentatively TRBD1 (6 bases). The CDR3 is made up of 14 amino acids. The ends were cut back, 3 bases at V and 6 bases at J, with 11 bases in the middle. Germline CDR1 SEHNR, CDR2 FQNEAQ (reference sequence). DNA for the CDR3: TGTGCCAGCAGCTTCCGGGACACATATGAAAAACTGTTTTTT. Its protein is CASSFRDTYEKLFF.

CDR3 bases: TGTGCCAGCAGAAAAGACCCGACTAGCTCCGAGACCCAGTACTTC. Its translation is CASRKDPTSSETQYF. V usage is TRBV6-5 and J usage is TRBJ2-5; 7 bases line up with TRBD2. CDR1 is MNHEY, CDR2 SVGAGI, per germline. This CDR3 contains 15 residues. With 6 bases clipped from V and 5 bases from J, the junction kept 12 bases outside the gene matches.

V gene TRBV7-6 combines with J gene TRBJ2-3; D is possibly TRBD1 (6 bases). The CDR3 runs to 16 residues. In germline, CDR1 is SGHVS, CDR2 FNYEAQ. Trimming stripped 2 bases from V and 0 bases from J, with 12 bases between. Here the CDR3 DNA reads TGTGCCAGCAGCTTAACGGCAGGGGTTAGCACAGATACGCAGTATTTT. It encodes CASSLTAGVSTDTQYF.

The chain combines TRBV19 with TRBJ2-3; unclear D gene. CDR1 and CDR2 from the germline V gene are LNHDA and SQIVND (reference sequence). The CDR3 totals 12 residues. Trimming shortened V by 6 bases and J by 2 bases, and 6 bases separated the two germline ends. CDR3 nucleotides: TGTGCCAGTAGATCAGACACAGATACGCAGTATTTT. Translation gives CASRSDTDTQYF.

The V call is TRBV15, the J call TRBJ2-3; tentative D call: TRBD2 (6 bases). The CDR3 has 15 amino acids. CDR1 is LNHNV, CDR2 YYDKDF, per germline (reference sequence). The ends were cut back, 6 bases at V and 1 base at J, with 14 bases in the middle. This CDR3 is CATRVGGTGTDTQYF. The DNA for the CDR3 is TGTGCCACCAGGGTCGGAGGGACGGGCACAGATACGCAGTATTTT. Full variable domain (rest looked up from reference TRBV15 and TRBJ2-3): DAMVIQNPRYQVTQFGKPVTLSCSQTLNHNVMYWYQQKSSQAPKLLFHYYDKDFNNEADTPDNFQSRRPNTSFCFLDIRSPGLGDTAMYLCATRVGGTGTDTQYFGPGTRLTVL.

The V gene is TRBV19, the J gene TRBJ2-1, with a tentative D call TRBD1 (6 bases). The CDR3 spans 16 residues. With 6 bases removed from V and 1 base from J, the gap between germline ends came to 16 bases. Germline loops: CDR1 LNHDA, CDR2 SQIVND (reference sequence). CDR3 in DNA: TGTGCCAGTAGCAGGTGGTTCAGGGGTTCCTACAATGAGCAGTTCTTC. Translated, it gives CASSRWFRGSYNEQFF.

This clone was recorded many times. V and J are TRBV2 and TRBJ1-2, with a possible D match to TRBD1 (5 bases). CDR3 size: 15 residues. The V end was cut by 4 bases, the J end by 8 bases, with 20 bases between. CDR1 and CDR2 (germline): SNHLY, FYNNEI. CDR3 loop: CASSVLSGDQTGYTF. Here the CDR3 DNA reads TGTGCCAGCAGTGTTCTTTCGGGGGACCAGACCGGCTACACCTTC. The complete variable domain, with remaining parts taken from reference TRBV2 and TRBJ1-2, reads EPEVTQTPSHQVTQMGQEVILRCVPISNHLYFYWYRQILGQKVEFLVSFYNNEISEKSEIFDDQFSVERPDGSNFTLKIRSTKLEDSAMYFCASSVLSGDQTGYTFGSGTRLTVV.

A single count supports this clone. The chain carries TRBV7-8 and TRBJ2-3; D not certain. V lost 3 bases, J lost 1 base, and 11 bases lay in between. From germline, CDR1 is SGHVS and CDR2 FQNEAQ. This CDR3 has 15 residues. The CDR3 protein is CASSFSEIRTDTQYF. DNA for the CDR3: TGTGCCAGCAGCTTTTCGGAGATCCGCACAGATACGCAGTATTTT.

V gene TRBV19 combines with J gene TRBJ1-1; TRBD1 aligns across 7 bases. The CDR3 covers 13 residues. V dropped 10 bases and J dropped 8; count of bases not matched to a gene: 13. Germline-derived CDR1 and CDR2 are LNHDA and SQIVND (reference sequence). The CDR3 sequence is CATKLAETGEAFF. CDR3 nucleotide sequence: TGTGCCACTAAACTCGCCGAGACAGGGGAAGCTTTCTTT.

This clone has just a few counts. The chain links TRBV27 to TRBJ2-7, with unresolved D. The CDR3 runs 16 residues. Looked up from germline, CDR1 is MNHEY and CDR2 is SMNVEV (reference sequence). Trimming pared 1 base from V and 0 bases from J, leaving 13 bases between. CDR3 nucleotide sequence: TGTGCCAGCAGTTTATACTCCAGCGCGAGCTCCTACGAGCAGTACTTC. Its translation is CASSLYSSASSYEQYF.

The chain couples TRBV5-1 to TRBJ1-3; D is possibly TRBD1 (5 bases). CDR1 and CDR2 from the germline V gene are SGHRS and YFSETQ. This CDR3 has 15 residues. Trimming shortened V by 4 bases and J by 4 bases, and 15 bases separated the two germline ends. CDR3 DNA: TGCGCCAGCAGCCCAGTTGGGGGGATAGGAAACACCATATATTTT. Encoded protein: CASSPVGGIGNTIYF. Variable domain in full (rest from reference TRBV5-1 and TRBJ1-3): KAGVTQTPRYLIKTRGQQVTLSCSPISGHRSVSWYQQTPGQGLQFLFEYFSETQRNKGNFPGRFSGRQFSNSRSEMNVSTLELGDSALYLCASSPVGGIGNTIYFGEGSWLTVV.

The sample holds a few counts of this clone. V and J are TRBV14 and TRBJ2-3; 8 bases map to TRBD2. Germline V gene lookup returns CDR1 SGHDN and CDR2 FVKESK. The CDR3 spans 16 residues. V dropped 5 bases and J dropped 1; count of bases not matched to a gene: 8. CDR3 DNA: TGTGCCAGCAGCTCCCTGACTAGCGTGGGCACAGATACGCAGTATTTT. Its protein product is CASSSLTSVGTDTQYF.

This chain connects TRBV18 to TRBJ2-7; 9 bases fit TRBD1. CDR1 is KGHSH and CDR2 is LQKENI in the germline V gene. V dropped 2 bases and J dropped 4; count of bases not matched to a gene: 6. The CDR3 consists of 15 residues. The CDR3 DNA reads as TGTGCCAGCTCACCAGTTGGACAGGGGAGGTACGAGCAGTACTTC. Residues: CASSPVGQGRYEQYF. Full variable domain (outside the CDR3, taken from reference TRBV18 and TRBJ2-7): NAGVMQNPRHLVRRRGQEARLRCSPMKGHSHVYWYRQLPEEGLKFMVYLQKENIIDESGMPKERFSAEFPKEGPSILRIQQVVRGDSAAYFCASSPVGQGRYEQYFGPGTRLTVT.

This clone was detected only once. J is TRBJ1-2 and V is TRBV3-1 (or the pseudogene TRBV3-2); perhaps TRBD1 as D (5 bases). The CDR3 contains 15 residues. The V end lost 1 base, the J end lost 2 bases, and 11 bases lay between the germline ends. Germline V lookup: CDR1 LGHDT, CDR2 YNNKEL (reference sequence). The chain's CDR3 is CASSQGRGGNYGYTF. For the CDR3, the DNA is TGTGCCAGCAGCCAAGGACGCGGGGGAAACTATGGCTACACCTTC.

The gene calls are TRBV7-2 and TRBJ1-2; D remains ambiguous. The germline gives CDR1 SGHTA, CDR2 FQGNSA. The CDR3 consists of 14 residues. Trimming stripped 1 base from V and 1 base from J, with 7 bases between. The CDR3 sequence is CASSLGGDNYGYTF. CDR3 bases: TGTGCCAGCAGCTTAGGTGGAGATAACTATGGCTACACCTTC.

The chain recombines TRBV7-2 with TRBJ1-2, with 7 bases lining up with TRBD1. Germline-derived CDR1 and CDR2 are SGHTA and FQGNSA. Unmatched junction bases numbered 4, after V lost 5 bases and J lost 4 bases. The CDR3 consists of 13 residues. For the CDR3, the DNA is TGTGCCAGCAGCGCACAGGGGATCTATGGCTACACCTTC. Its translation is CASSAQGIYGYTF.